These 9 T cell receptor beta chains share one sample of origin, sequenced in a study of control samples from healthy donors and cancer patients. Here immunoSEQ multiplex PCR was the method, and the copy in TCRdb shows in-frame clones only, minus some. The table has some 120,000 clones, roughly 90% seen once; the top ten hold under 40%. What was sequenced was blood. The receptors shown here come from a man aged 50 or older in good health.

This chain connects TRBV19 to TRBJ1-5; 12 positions match TRBD1. Germline trimming cut 5 bases from V and 11 bases from J; bases unmatched to any gene: 13. The germline gives CDR1 LNHDA, CDR2 SQIVND (reference sequence). This CDR3 contains 16 residues. CDR3 coding DNA: TGTGCCAGTAGTCCGGGACAGGGGGCAAGTGCGGGGGCCCAGCATTTT. Translating gives CASSPGQGASAGAQHF.

The chain combines TRBV24-1 with TRBJ1-2; D is uncertain. This CDR3 spans 12 amino acids. Germline V lookup: CDR1 KGHDR, CDR2 SFDVKD. Trimming shortened V by 9 bases and J by 5 bases, and 12 bases separated the two germline ends. CDR3 amino acids: CATSESGYGYTF. The CDR3 coding sequence is TGTGCCACCTCCGAGTCGGGGTATGGCTACACCTTC.

CDR3 DNA sequence: TGTGCCATCAGGGGGGGGGTAGCGGGGGACACCTACGAGCAGTACTTC. Translated, it gives CAIRGGVAGDTYEQYF. This rearrangement joins TRBV10-3 to TRBJ2-7, with 9 bases identical to TRBD2. The J segment lost 2 bases and the V segment lost 6 bases, leaving 11 bases of the junction unmatched. In germline, CDR1 is ENHRY, CDR2 SYGVKD. This CDR3 region has 16 residues.

This clone was found once. This chain uses TRBV9 with TRBJ2-7, with 7 positions matching TRBD1. The CDR3 consists of 14 residues. Germline trimming cut 0 bases from V and 5 bases from J; bases unmatched to any gene: 5. Looked up from germline, CDR1 is SGDLS and CDR2 is YYNGEE. The DNA for the CDR3 is TGTGCCAGCAGCGTAGAGGCAGGGGGTAACGAGCAGTACTTC. Translation gives CASSVEAGGNEQYF.

V gene TRBV6-5 combines with J gene TRBJ2-7, with 8 positions matching TRBD1. The CDR3 is 15 amino acids. CDR1 and CDR2 from the germline V gene are MNHEY and SVGAGI. V lost 6 bases, J lost 2 bases, and 9 bases stayed unmatched. CDR3 amino acids: CASSSGTGFPYEQYF. In nucleotides, the CDR3 is TGTGCCAGCAGCTCCGGGACAGGATTTCCCTACGAGCAGTACTTC.

The chain carries TRBV3-1 (or the pseudogene TRBV3-2) and TRBJ1-1; no clear D gene. This CDR3 contains 16 residues. Trimming took 0 bases from V and 2 from J, leaving 13 bases between them. In germline, CDR1 is LGHDT, CDR2 YNNKEL (reference sequence). This CDR3 reads CASSQDKFSTNTEAFF. The CDR3 DNA sequence: TGTGCCAGCAGCCAAGATAAGTTCTCCACCAACACTGAAGCTTTCTTT.

The chain employs TRBV19 and TRBJ2-2; 10 nucleotides line up with TRBD1. After removal of 5 bases from V and 4 bases from J, the junction contained 4 bases not matched to a gene. The CDR3 spans 15 residues. Germline values: CDR1 LNHDA, CDR2 SQIVND (reference sequence). In nucleotides, the CDR3 is TGTGCCAGTAGTCCGGGGACAGGGGTCACCGGGGAGCTGTTTTTT. It yields the protein CASSPGTGVTGELFF.

This chain connects TRBV2 to TRBJ1-4; 9 positions match TRBD1. This CDR3 region has 13 residues. In germline, CDR1 is SNHLY, CDR2 FYNNEI. V lost 3 bases, J lost 10 bases, and 3 bases stayed unmatched. The CDR3 nucleotides are TGTGCCAGCAGTGAGGGACAGGGTAGAAAACTGTTTTTT. It translates to CASSEGQGRKLFF.

This chain connects TRBV11-2 to TRBJ2-5; 9 bases are a match to TRBD2. Per the germline V gene, CDR1 is SGHAT and CDR2 is FQNNGV. This CDR3 spans 16 amino acids. V trimming: 6 bases; J trimming: 5 bases; junction bases outside the gene matches: 13. The DNA of the CDR3 is TGTGCCAGCAGGCCCCTCGCGGGGGGGCGAATGGAGACCCAGTACTTC. Residues: CASRPLAGGRMETQYF.